Ten or more counts support the clone carrying this TCR beta chain. Its antigen remains unidentified. TCR beta CDR3 sequences were amplified from RNA transcripts. The study used the HTBI primer set for a first-round RT-PCR of the TCR CDR3. TCRdb processed the multiplex PCR reads anew with MiXCR; each CDR3 protein has one entry. Among approximately 400,000 distinct CDR3 sequences, 11% to 15% were seen once, and the ten largest hold 28%. This specimen belongs to a study of T cells in Graves' hyperthyroidism and ophthalmopathy. About the research overall: Peripheral blood sampling occurred at initial diagnosis, before any treatment.

Investigators excluded patients with uncontrolled infection, other autoimmune disease, pregnancy or lactation. The PBMCs studied were ones that came from roughly 11 ml fresh peripheral blood. The study, taken as a whole, reports: The majority of expanded thyroid clonotypes above 0.001 also appeared in blood.

The source of this sequence is a man aged 50 to 60 with Graves' ophthalmopathy. The source material was blood.

For the CDR3, the DNA is TGTGCCAGCAGTTTTTCGGGACTCTACCAAGAGACCCAGTACTTC. This sequence encodes CASSFSGLYQETQYF. The rearrangement uses TRBV28 and TRBJ2-5; tentatively, D is TRBD2 (6 bases). Germline CDR1 and CDR2: MDHEN and SYDVKM. V lost 3 bases to trimming and J lost 0 bases, with 11 bases between them. The CDR3 contains 15 residues.